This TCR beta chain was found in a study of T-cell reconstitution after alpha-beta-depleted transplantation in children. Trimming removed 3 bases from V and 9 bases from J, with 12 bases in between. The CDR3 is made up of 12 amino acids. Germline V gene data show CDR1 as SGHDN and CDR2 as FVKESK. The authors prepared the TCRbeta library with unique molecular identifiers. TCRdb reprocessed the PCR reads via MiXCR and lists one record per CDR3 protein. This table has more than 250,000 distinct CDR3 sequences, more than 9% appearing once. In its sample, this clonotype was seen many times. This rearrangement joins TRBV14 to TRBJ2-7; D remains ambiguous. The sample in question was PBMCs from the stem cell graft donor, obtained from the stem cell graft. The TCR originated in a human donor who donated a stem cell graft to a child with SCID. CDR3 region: CASSHLDRRQYF. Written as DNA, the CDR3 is TGTGCCAGCAGCCATTTGGATCGGAGGCAGTACTTC.